The next 28 T cell receptor beta chains were all read from a single sample in a study of blood T cell repertoires in COVID-19. The data were produced by immunoSEQ multiplex PCR, yet TCRdb's version contains in-frame clones alone and is incomplete. Of some 150,000 clones detected, 84% appear once; the ten largest clones hold 35% to 50%. The sequenced sample was peripheral blood. The receptors here all came from a human donor in a cohort sampled during active COVID-19.

The J gene is TRBJ2-5, the V gene TRBV28; 7 bases agree with TRBD1. Germline V gene lookup returns CDR1 MDHEN and CDR2 SYDVKM. The CDR3 covers 14 residues. J gave up 8 bases and V 7 bases, and 13 bases lay outside the gene matches. The CDR3 region has the DNA TGTGCCAGCAAGGAGTCGACAGGGCGAGAAACCCAGTACTTC. Protein sequence: CASKESTGRETQYF.

This clone has only a few counts. This rearrangement joins TRBV5-5 to TRBJ1-1; D is unclear. The CDR3 sequence is 15 residues long. Germline V lookup: CDR1 SGHKS, CDR2 YYEKEE (reference sequence). V lost 0 bases and J lost 1, with 10 bases in between. CDR3 protein: CASSLALTTNTEAFF. As DNA, the CDR3 is TGTGCCAGCAGCTTGGCACTGACAACGAACACTGAAGCTTTCTTT. Using reference TRBV5-5 and TRBJ1-1 for the parts outside the CDR3, the full variable domain is DAGVTQSPTHLIKTRGQQVTLRCSPISGHKSVSWYQQVLGQGPQFIFQYYEKEERGRGNFPDRFSARQFPNYSSELNVNALLLGDSALYLCASSLALTTNTEAFFGQGTRLTVV.

The chain joins TRBV7-2 to TRBJ1-1; D may be TRBD1 (6 bases). Looked up from germline, CDR1 is SGHTA and CDR2 is FQGNSA. V gave up 6 bases and J gave up 7 bases, with 15 bases separating them. This CDR3 spans 13 amino acids. For the CDR3, the DNA is TGTGCCAGCAGAATTGACAGGATGGGTGAAGCTTTCTTT. Encoded protein: CASRIDRMGEAFF.

This clone appeared a single time. The chain links TRBV6-2 or TRBV6-3 to TRBJ2-1, with D possibly being TRBD2 (5 bases). Trimming removed 5 bases at V and 5 bases at J, with 7 bases between. CDR1 MNHEY and CDR2 SVGEGT come from the germline V gene. This CDR3 spans 12 amino acids. The CDR3 sequence is CASSRGDNEQFF. The CDR3, as DNA: TGTGCCAGCAGTCGGGGAGACAATGAGCAGTTCTTC.

This clone was observed a single time. V and J are TRBV24-1 and TRBJ1-5; 7 positions agree with TRBD1. J gave up 5 bases and V 3 bases, and 3 bases lay outside the gene matches. CDR1 is KGHDR, CDR2 SFDVKD, per germline. The CDR3 covers 14 residues. This chain's CDR3 is CATSDGDRDQPQHF. In DNA, the CDR3 is TGTGCCACCAGTGATGGCGACAGGGATCAGCCCCAGCATTTT.

The chain couples TRBV14 to TRBJ2-7; 9 nucleotides line up with TRBD1. The ends lost 2 bases at V and 7 bases at J; junction bases unmatched: 24. The CDR3 has 20 amino acids. Germline lookup yields CDR1 SGHDN and CDR2 FVKESK. This CDR3 reads CASSQRMRTGATGLTREQYF. CDR3 DNA sequence: TGTGCCAGCAGCCAAAGGATGAGGACAGGGGCGACTGGACTGACGCGGGAGCAGTACTTC.

This rearrangement joins TRBV11-2 to TRBJ2-6; possibly TRBD1 for D (5 bases). There are 15 residues in the CDR3. V lost 5 bases, J lost 1 base, and 9 bases lay in between. CDR1 is SGHAT and CDR2 is FQNNGV in the germline V gene. The CDR3 region has the DNA TGTGCCAGCAGCCCAGACAGTTCTGGGGCCAACGTCCTGACTTTC. This encodes CASSPDSSGANVLTF.

The CDR3 DNA follows: TGCAGCGTTAAGACAGGGACCTATGGCTACACCTTC. It codes for CSVKTGTYGYTF. The V and J genes are TRBV29-1 and TRBJ1-2; 7 nucleotides match TRBD1. J was trimmed by 4 bases and V by 5 bases; bases with no gene match: 4. CDR1 is SQVTM and CDR2 is ANQGSEA in the germline V gene. This CDR3 contains 12 residues.

The chain is built from TRBV6-5 and TRBJ1-3, with 10 bases lining up with TRBD1. This CDR3 is 16 amino acids long. V trimming: 4 bases; J trimming: 0 bases; junction bases outside the gene matches: 3. CDR1 is MNHEY and CDR2 is SVGAGI in the germline V gene. The CDR3 protein is CASSSGDRGSGNTIYF. The CDR3 DNA follows: TGTGCCAGCAGTTCGGGGGACAGGGGCTCTGGAAACACCATATATTTT.

The chain combines TRBV5-3 with TRBJ2-7; D is unresolved. TRBV5-3 is classed as an ORF, of uncertain function. V was clipped by 0 bases and J by 6 bases, with 10 bases between them. CDR3 size: 13 residues. CDR3 bases: TGTGCCAGAAGCTTGGACCTAGTAGGCGAGCAGTACGTC. Its translation is CARSLDLVGEQYV.

This sequence joins TRBV3-1 (or the pseudogene TRBV3-2) and TRBJ2-1; D may be TRBD2 (5 bases). V lost 3 bases, J lost 8 bases, and 11 bases lay in between. This CDR3 spans 13 amino acids. Germline-derived CDR1 and CDR2 are LGHDT and YNNKEL (reference sequence). The CDR3 DNA sequence: TGTGCCAGCAGCCAGTCACTAGAGGATGAGCAGTTCTTC. This gives the protein CASSQSLEDEQFF.

This sequence joins TRBV4-2 and TRBJ1-2, with D tentatively TRBD1 (5 bases). Trimming removed 6 bases at V and 6 bases at J, with 8 bases between. The germline V gene encodes CDR1 LGHNA and CDR2 YNFKEQ. The CDR3 is made up of 11 amino acids. The CDR3 nucleotides read TGTGCCAGCAGGCAGGGTGATGGCTACACCTTC. Translated: CASRQGDGYTF.

This clone was detected only once. The chain joins TRBV27 to TRBJ1-5; D not certain. Germline CDR1 reads MNHEY; CDR2 reads SMNVEV (reference sequence). V was trimmed by 3 bases and J by 9 bases, leaving 18 bases between them. This CDR3 spans 15 amino acids. The CDR3 DNA reads as TGTGCCAGCAGTTTTCAGTTTAGCCCCCCGGGGCCCCAGCATTTT. Its protein is CASSFQFSPPGPQHF.

V gene TRBV3-1 (or the pseudogene TRBV3-2) combines with J gene TRBJ2-5, with D unresolved. This CDR3 comprises 12 residues. Germline V CDR1 and CDR2: LGHDT, YNNKEL (reference sequence). Trimming pared 5 bases from V and 9 bases from J, leaving 13 bases between. This CDR3 reads CASSLTTLAQYF. The DNA of the CDR3 is TGTGCCAGCAGCTTAACGACTCTGGCCCAGTACTTC.

The chain carries TRBV7-8 and TRBJ2-3; the D gene is possibly TRBD2 (7 bases). V was pared by 5 bases and J by 4 bases, with 13 bases between. There are 14 residues in the CDR3. Germline V gene sequence: CDR1 SGHVS, CDR2 FQNEAQ. The CDR3 nucleotides read TGTGCCAGCAGCCCGCGGGGGCCCGCAGATACGCAGTATTTT. It specifies CASSPRGPADTQYF.

The chain couples TRBV27 to TRBJ2-5; D gene unclear. The CDR3 loop spans 13 amino acids. Germline CDR1 and CDR2: MNHEY and SMNVEV (reference sequence). Trimming cost V 1 base and J 1 base, with 4 bases left between them. CDR3 bases: TGTGCCAGCAGTTTATACACCCAAGAGACCCAGTACTTC. It translates to CASSLYTQETQYF.

The genes are TRBV7-2 and TRBJ1-2; 9 nucleotides agree with TRBD1. The J segment lost 10 bases and the V segment lost 1 base, leaving 13 bases of the junction unmatched. Germline V lookup: CDR1 SGHTA, CDR2 FQGNSA. The CDR3 totals 16 residues. This CDR3 reads CASSLGRRTGGAVYTF. Written as DNA, the CDR3 is TGTGCCAGCAGCTTAGGAAGGCGAACAGGGGGCGCGGTCTACACCTTC. Looking up the rest from reference TRBV7-2 and TRBJ1-2 gives the full variable domain: GAGVSQSPSNKVTEKGKDVELRCDPISGHTALYWYRQSLGQGLEFLIYFQGNSAPDKSGLPSDRFSAERTGGSVSTLTIQRTQQEDSAVYLCASSLGRRTGGAVYTFGSGTRLTVV.

This chain joins TRBV9 and TRBJ2-1; 10 bases agree with TRBD1. Germline V lookup: CDR1 SGDLS, CDR2 YYNGEE. J gave up 0 bases and V 0 bases, and 0 bases lay outside the gene matches. The CDR3 runs to 16 residues. The CDR3 DNA follows: TGTGCCAGCAGCGTAGGGACAGGGGGCTCCTACAATGAGCAGTTCTTC. This codes for CASSVGTGGSYNEQFF.

The CDR3 nucleotides are TGTGCCAGCAGCTTTTCGGGACAGGGGCAATGGGAGACCCAGTACTTC. The encoded protein is CASSFSGQGQWETQYF. This rearrangement joins TRBV11-3 to TRBJ2-5; 10 bases match TRBD1. Per the germline V gene, CDR1 is SGHNT and CDR2 is YENEEA. V shed 3 bases and J 5 bases; nucleotides not matched to a gene: 9. There are 16 residues in the CDR3.

This chain joins TRBV11-3 and TRBJ2-3; 12 bases align to TRBD2. The CDR3 is 14 amino acids. Trimming cost V 5 bases and J 5 bases; bases outside gene matches: 2. Germline assignment: CDR1 SGHNT and CDR2 YENEEA. CDR3 protein: CASSQTSGGDTQYF. The CDR3 DNA follows: TGTGCCAGCAGCCAGACTAGCGGGGGAGATACGCAGTATTTT.

The V and J genes are TRBV5-4 and TRBJ1-2; 7 bases are shared with TRBD1. The V and J ends lost 0 bases and 3 bases, in that order; junction bases with no gene match: 5. CDR3 length equals 15 residues. In germline, CDR1 is SGHNT, CDR2 YYREEE (reference sequence). CDR3: CASSLGGGADYGYTF. As DNA, the CDR3 is TGTGCCAGCAGCTTGGGAGGGGGCGCCGACTATGGCTACACCTTC.

The CDR3 loop is CASTLRPRDRAYNEQFF. The DNA for the CDR3 is TGTGCCAGCACCCTACGCCCTCGGGACAGGGCTTACAATGAGCAGTTCTTC. This rearrangement joins TRBV27 to TRBJ2-1; 9 bases match TRBD1. V trimming: 7 bases; J trimming: 4 bases; junction bases outside the gene matches: 14. Germline CDR1 is MNHEY and CDR2 is SMNVEV (reference sequence). The CDR3 consists of 17 residues.

The CDR3 spells CAISKTGGARNNEQFF. The DNA of the CDR3 is TGTGCCATCAGTAAAACAGGGGGCGCAAGGAACAATGAGCAGTTCTTC. The rearrangement joins TRBV10-3 to TRBJ2-1, with TRBD1 matching 9 bases. There are 16 residues in the CDR3. Germline V gene data show CDR1 as ENHRY and CDR2 as SYGVKD. V was pared by 5 bases and J by 5 bases, with 10 bases of the junction left unmatched.

The rearrangement uses TRBV10-3 and TRBJ2-2; the match to TRBD1 covers 7 bases. The CDR3 is 14 amino acids. V dropped 10 bases and J dropped 0; count of bases not matched to a gene: 5. The germline gives CDR1 ENHRY, CDR2 SYGVKD. CDR3 bases: TGTGCCACGACCGGGACAGCGAACACCGGGGAGCTGTTTTTT. This gives the protein CATTGTANTGELFF.

The chain couples TRBV5-6 to TRBJ1-6; TRBD1 matches 7 bases. In germline, CDR1 is SGHDT, CDR2 YYEEEE. The length of the CDR3 is 17 residues. V was clipped by 7 bases and J by 6 bases; unmatched bases: 16. DNA for the CDR3: TGTGCCAGCCGCGGGGGGACAGCCGCGGCCTTTAATTCACCCCTCCACTTT. As protein: CASRGGTAAAFNSPLHF.

V usage is TRBV11-3 and J usage is TRBJ2-2; 11 positions match TRBD1. The V gene's germline CDR1 is SGHNT and CDR2 YENEEA. The CDR3 is made up of 16 amino acids. The V segment lost 7 bases and the J segment 2 bases; nucleotides outside the gene matches: 6. As DNA, the CDR3 is TGTGCCAGCACCCCCGGGACAGGGGGAAACACCGGGGAGCTGTTTTTT. Its protein is CASTPGTGGNTGELFF.

The rearrangement links TRBV11-3 to TRBJ2-7; the D gene is possibly TRBD1 (6 bases). The length of the CDR3 is 15 residues. Looked up from germline, CDR1 is SGHNT and CDR2 is YENEEA. V lost 5 bases and J lost 0, with 14 bases in between. The CDR3 nucleotides read TGTGCCAGCAGCCGATACAGGGAAAGCTCCTACGAGCAGTACTTC. Translation gives CASSRYRESSYEQYF.

CDR3: CASSLELAGDSLGNEQFF. In DNA form, the CDR3 reads TGCGCCAGCAGCTTGGAACTAGCGGGAGATAGCCTCGGGAATGAGCAGTTCTTC. The chain links TRBV5-1 to TRBJ2-1; TRBD2 matches at 11 bases. The CDR3 contains 18 residues. Germline loops: CDR1 SGHRS, CDR2 YFSETQ. Trimming at V came to 0 bases and at J to 7 bases, leaving 12 bases not matched to a gene.